Listed below are T cell receptor beta chains from one sample, sequenced in a study of blood T cell repertoires in COVID-19. Profiled with immunoSEQ multiplex PCR; TCRdb holds only in-frame clones, not every one. The data hold about 120,000 clones, with approximately 85% observed a single time. The sequenced material came from peripheral blood. These receptors originate from a man between 65 and 85 years old with acute or convalescent COVID-19. Both conserved end residues are part of each CDR3. A D gene is named only where the DNA matches it firmly. Clone sizes are given selectively: once, few, many, or a class where the clone is expanded.

j_call v_call clone_size d_call cdr3_nt cdr3_aa
TRBJ1-1 TRBV12-3/TRBV12-4 once TRBD1 TGTGCCAGCAGTTACGGACAGGGTCCAGCTTTCTTT CASSYGQGPAFF
TRBJ2-7 TRBV3-1/TRBV3-2 - TRBD2 TGTGCCAGCAGAACCGGGACTAGAAGCGAGCAGTACTTC CASRTGTRSEQYF
TRBJ1-3 TRBV28 - - TGTGCCAGCAGTAGAGTCTCTGGAAACACCATATATTTT CASSRVSGNTIYF
TRBJ1-1 TRBV10-2 - TRBD1 TGCGCCAGCAGTTGGGACAGAGAGAACACTGAAGCTTTCTTT CASSWDRENTEAFF
TRBJ2-1 TRBV5-1 - - TGCGCCAGCTTCCCAGGGTCGGACAGCTACAATGAGCAGTTCTTC CASFPGSDSYNEQFF
TRBJ1-5 TRBV3-1/TRBV3-2 - - TGTGCCAGCAGCCAAGACGGACATCCCAATCAGCCCCAGCATTTT CASSQDGHPNQPQHF
TRBJ2-2 TRBV3-1/TRBV3-2 - - TGTGCCAGCAGCCAACCGCGAACCCGGGGAGGCGGGGAGCTGTTTTTT CASSQPRTRGGGELFF
TRBJ1-6 TRBV30 - - TGTGCCTGGAGTGTATTGGGACTCAATAATTCACCCCTCCACTTT CAWSVLGLNNSPLHF
TRBJ1-4 TRBV6-5 - - TGTGCCAGCAGGGTACAACAAAAACTGTTTTTT CASRVQQKLFF
TRBJ2-2 TRBV6-1 - - TGTGCCAGCAGTGACCGGGCAGGCGGGACCGGGGAGCTGTTTTTT CASSDRAGGTGELFF
TRBJ2-2 TRBV7-6 - TRBD2 TGTGCCAGCAGCCGGGGGGTATGGGACACCGGGGAGCTGTTTTTT CASSRGVWDTGELFF
TRBJ2-1 TRBV14 - TRBD2 TGTGCCAGCAGCTACCAAGCGGGGGGTCTGTACAATGAGCAGTTCTTC CASSYQAGGLYNEQFF
TRBJ2-3 TRBV4-2 - TRBD1 TGTGCCAGCAGCCAACTGACAGGGGAGACAGATACGCAGTATTTT CASSQLTGETDTQYF
TRBJ1-5 TRBV19 - TRBD1 TGTGCCAGTAACTCCGGGACAGGGAATCAGCCCCAGCATTTT CASNSGTGNQPQHF
TRBJ1-6 TRBV10-3 few - TGTGCCATCAGTGAGTCGGGCAGGGCGGCTTCACCCCTCCACTTT CAISESGRAASPLHF
TRBJ1-1 TRBV30 - - TGTGCCTGGGACAAAGGGGGCACTGAAGCTTTCTTT CAWDKGGTEAFF
TRBJ2-3 TRBV5-1 - - TGCGCCAGCAGCCGGAGGGCGGTCACAGATACGCAGTATTTT CASSRRAVTDTQYF
TRBJ1-2 TRBV28 - TRBD1 TGTGCCAGCAGTTCGGGACAGGGGGGAGCTAACTATGGCTACACCTTC CASSSGQGGANYGYTF
TRBJ1-5 TRBV7-6 - TRBD1 TGTGCCAGCAGCTTAAGGACAGGTGAGGCCATCCAGCCCCAGCATTTT CASSLRTGEAIQPQHF
TRBJ1-3 TRBV5-1 - - TGCGCCAGCAGCTTGGCCGGGACATACTCTGGAAACACCATATATTTT CASSLAGTYSGNTIYF
TRBJ2-5 TRBV27 - TRBD1 TGTGCCAGCAGTTCGGACAGGGGGCGAGGGGAGACCCAGTACTTC CASSSDRGRGETQYF
TRBJ1-2 TRBV3-1/TRBV3-2 - TRBD1 TGTGCCAGCAGGCTTACAGGGGGCGCGGGGGGCTACACCTTC CASRLTGGAGGYTF
TRBJ1-6 TRBV20-1 - - TGCAGTGCTAGTTCGCAGGGTAATTCACCCCTCCACTTT CSASSQGNSPLHF
TRBJ1-1 TRBV6-5 few TRBD1 TGTGCCAGTGGACAGGGGAACACTGAAGCTTTCTTT CASGQGNTEAFF